The 7 T cell receptor beta chains listed next were all sequenced from one sample in a study of blood T cell repertoires in COVID-19. Repertoires were generated with immunoSEQ multiplex PCR, while TCRdb's copy carries only in-frame clones and drops some. The sample has some 240,000 clones, around 84% seen once; the top ten hold 6.6%. The source material was PBMCs or T cells enriched from blood (not recorded which). Receptor source: a woman between 45 and 65 years old who had been exposed to COVID-19.

The V and J genes are TRBV29-1 and TRBJ2-7; the match to TRBD1 covers 10 bases. The CDR3 length is 14 residues. Germline V gene data show CDR1 as SQVTM and CDR2 as ANQGSEA. With V trimmed by 4 bases and J by 7 bases, 10 bases remained unmatched. CDR3 nucleotides: TGCAGCGTTGGAGGGGACAGGGGATCGCGGGAGCAGTACTTC. Protein sequence: CSVGGDRGSREQYF.

The rearrangement uses TRBV9 and TRBJ1-3; D gene unclear. CDR3 length: 17 amino acids. The germline V and J ends were trimmed by 2 bases and 4 bases, with 19 bases remaining between them. CDR1 and CDR2 from the germline V gene are SGDLS and YYNGEE. The CDR3 is CASSVASDVFAGNTIYF. DNA of the CDR3: TGTGCCAGCAGCGTGGCCAGTGATGTCTTTGCCGGAAACACCATATATTTT.

The V call is TRBV28, the J call TRBJ2-7, with D uncertain. V was clipped by 7 bases and J by 2 bases, with 18 bases between them. The germline V gene has CDR1 MDHEN and CDR2 SYDVKM. The CDR3 extends over 15 amino acids. In DNA, the CDR3 is TGTGCCAGCAATCCAACCCCCGCGGAAGCCTACGAGCAGTACTTC. Its translation: CASNPTPAEAYEQYF.

The chain recombines TRBV5-5 with TRBJ2-7; 7 nucleotides match TRBD1. V shed 2 bases and J 4 bases; nucleotides not matched to a gene: 3. The germline gives CDR1 SGHKS, CDR2 YYEKEE (reference sequence). CDR3 size: 13 residues. The CDR3 protein is CASSFQGVYEQYF. The CDR3 nucleotides read TGTGCCAGCAGCTTTCAGGGGGTGTACGAGCAGTACTTC.

The CDR3 sequence: CASSAGISNSPLHF. The DNA for the CDR3 is TGTGCCAGCAGTGCAGGAATAAGTAATTCACCCCTCCACTTT. The rearrangement uses TRBV2 and TRBJ1-6; D is uncertain. Trimming took 4 bases from V and 6 from J, leaving 10 bases between them. The CDR3 length is 14 residues. Germline V CDR1 and CDR2: SNHLY, FYNNEI.

The rearrangement uses TRBV5-1 and TRBJ2-7; 10 bases agree with TRBD1. Trimming took 2 bases from V and 6 from J; bases not matched to a gene: 8. CDR1 and CDR2 (germline): SGHRS, YFSETQ. CDR3 length equals 15 residues. The CDR3 loop reads CASSLATGQGTEQYF. Here the CDR3 DNA reads TGCGCCAGCAGCTTAGCGACGGGACAGGGGACCGAGCAGTACTTC.

The V and J genes are TRBV29-1 and TRBJ1-2; D is uncertain. The CDR3 spans 9 residues. V dropped 6 bases and J dropped 10 bases, with 9 bases sitting between them. CDR1 and CDR2 from the germline V gene are SQVTM and ANQGSEA. In DNA, the CDR3 is TGCAGCGTCACAGAAGACTACACCTTC. This gives the protein CSVTEDYTF.